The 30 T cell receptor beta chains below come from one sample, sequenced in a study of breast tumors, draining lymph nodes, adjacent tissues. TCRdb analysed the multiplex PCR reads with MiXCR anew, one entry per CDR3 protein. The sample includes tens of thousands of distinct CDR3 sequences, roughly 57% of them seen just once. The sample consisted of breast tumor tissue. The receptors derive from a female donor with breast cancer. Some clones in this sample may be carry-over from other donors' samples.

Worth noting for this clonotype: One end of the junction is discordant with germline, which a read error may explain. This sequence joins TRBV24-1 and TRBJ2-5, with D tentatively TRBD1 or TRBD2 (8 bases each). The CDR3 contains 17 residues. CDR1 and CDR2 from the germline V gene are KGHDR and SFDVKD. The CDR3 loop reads CATSDRNRGGDSGTRSF. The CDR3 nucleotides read TGTGCCACCAGTGATCGCAACAGGGGGGGGGATAGCGGGACCAGGTCCTTC.

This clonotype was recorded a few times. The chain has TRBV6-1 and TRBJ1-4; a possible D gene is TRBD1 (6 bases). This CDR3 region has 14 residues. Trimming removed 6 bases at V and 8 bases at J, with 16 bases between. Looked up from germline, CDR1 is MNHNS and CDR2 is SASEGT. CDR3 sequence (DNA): TGTGCCAGCAGGAACAGGGTGGGGAGAGAAAAACTGTTTTTT. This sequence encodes CASRNRVGREKLFF.

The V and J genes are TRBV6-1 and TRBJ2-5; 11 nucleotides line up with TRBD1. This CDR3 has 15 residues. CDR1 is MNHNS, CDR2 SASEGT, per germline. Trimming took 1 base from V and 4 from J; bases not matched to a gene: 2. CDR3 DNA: TGTGCCAGCAGTGAAGGGACAGGGGGCGGAGAGACCCAGTACTTC. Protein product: CASSEGTGGGETQYF.

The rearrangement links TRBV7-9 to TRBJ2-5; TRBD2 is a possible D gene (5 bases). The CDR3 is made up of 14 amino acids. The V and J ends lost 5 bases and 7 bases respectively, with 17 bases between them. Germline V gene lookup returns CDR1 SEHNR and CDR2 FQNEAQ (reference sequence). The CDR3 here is CASSLQGPSGTQYF. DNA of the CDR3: TGTGCCAGCAGCCTCCAAGGCCCCAGCGGGACCCAGTACTTC.

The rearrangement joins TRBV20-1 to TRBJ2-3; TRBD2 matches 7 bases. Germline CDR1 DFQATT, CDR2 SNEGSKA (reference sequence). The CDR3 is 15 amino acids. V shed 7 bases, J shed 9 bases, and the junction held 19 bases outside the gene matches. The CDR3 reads CSEVSREDEVDTQYF. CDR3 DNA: TGCAGTGAAGTTAGTCGGGAGGACGAAGTAGACACGCAGTATTTT.

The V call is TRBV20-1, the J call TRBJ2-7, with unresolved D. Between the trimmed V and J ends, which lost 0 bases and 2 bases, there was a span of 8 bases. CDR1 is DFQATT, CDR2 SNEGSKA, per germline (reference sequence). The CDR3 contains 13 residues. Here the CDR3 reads CSAREGRAYEQYF. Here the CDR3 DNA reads TGCAGTGCTAGAGAAGGCCGAGCCTACGAGCAGTACTTC.

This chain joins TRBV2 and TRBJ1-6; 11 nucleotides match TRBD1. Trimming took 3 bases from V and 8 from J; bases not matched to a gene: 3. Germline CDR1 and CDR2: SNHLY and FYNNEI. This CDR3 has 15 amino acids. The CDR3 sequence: CASSERTGGDSPLHF. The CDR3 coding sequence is TGTGCCAGCAGTGAGAGGACAGGGGGCGATTCACCCCTCCACTTT.

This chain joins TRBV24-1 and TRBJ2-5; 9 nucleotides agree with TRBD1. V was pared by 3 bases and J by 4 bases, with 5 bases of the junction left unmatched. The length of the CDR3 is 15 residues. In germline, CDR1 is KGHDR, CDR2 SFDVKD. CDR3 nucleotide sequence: TGTGCCACCAGTGATCCCGGACAGGGGTCAGAGACCCAGTACTTC. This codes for CATSDPGQGSETQYF.

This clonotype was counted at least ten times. The CDR3 coding sequence is TGTGCCTGGAGCACAGGACAGGGGGAGGGCTACGAGCAGTACTTC. Translation: CAWSTGQGEGYEQYF. This chain uses TRBV30 with TRBJ2-7; TRBD1 matches at 10 bases. In germline, CDR1 is GTSNPN, CDR2 SVGIG (reference sequence). J was trimmed by 3 bases and V by 3 bases; bases with no gene match: 8. This CDR3 has 15 residues.

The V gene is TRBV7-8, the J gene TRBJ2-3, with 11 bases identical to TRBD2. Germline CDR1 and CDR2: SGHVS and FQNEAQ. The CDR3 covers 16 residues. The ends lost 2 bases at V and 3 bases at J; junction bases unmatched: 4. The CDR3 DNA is TGTGCCAGCAGCTTACAACTAGCGGGGGTTACAGATACGCAGTATTTT. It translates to CASSLQLAGVTDTQYF.

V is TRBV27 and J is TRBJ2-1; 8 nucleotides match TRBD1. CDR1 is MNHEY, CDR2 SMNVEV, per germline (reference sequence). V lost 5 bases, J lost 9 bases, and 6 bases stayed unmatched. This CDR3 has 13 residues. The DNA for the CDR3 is TGTGCCAGCAGTCCCCAAGGGACAGGTGAGCAGTTCTTC. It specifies CASSPQGTGEQFF.

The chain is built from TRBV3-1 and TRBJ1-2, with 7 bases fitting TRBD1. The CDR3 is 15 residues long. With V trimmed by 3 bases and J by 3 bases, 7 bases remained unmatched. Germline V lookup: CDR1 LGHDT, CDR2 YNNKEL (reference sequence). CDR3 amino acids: CASSHQVGTDYGYTF. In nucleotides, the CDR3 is TGTGCCAGCAGCCACCAAGTTGGGACAGACTATGGCTACACCTTC.

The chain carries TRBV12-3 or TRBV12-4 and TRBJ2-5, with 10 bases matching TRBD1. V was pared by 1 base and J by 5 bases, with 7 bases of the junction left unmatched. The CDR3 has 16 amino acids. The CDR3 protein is CASSLDRDRGRETQYF. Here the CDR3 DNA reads TGTGCCAGCAGTTTAGACCGGGACAGGGGTAGGGAGACCCAGTACTTC.

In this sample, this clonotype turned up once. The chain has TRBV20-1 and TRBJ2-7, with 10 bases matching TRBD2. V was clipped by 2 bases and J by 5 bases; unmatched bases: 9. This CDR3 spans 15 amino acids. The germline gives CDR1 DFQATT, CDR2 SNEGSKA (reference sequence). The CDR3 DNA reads TGCAGTGCTAGAAAACCCTTAGCGGGGGGCGACGAGCAGTACTTC. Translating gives CSARKPLAGGDEQYF.

The CDR3 is CSALAGGDTGELFF. The CDR3 nucleotides read TGCAGTGCTCTAGCGGGGGGAGACACCGGGGAGCTGTTTTTT. The chain employs TRBV20-1 and TRBJ2-2, with 11 bases that match TRBD2. The CDR3 runs 14 residues. Germline V gives CDR1 DFQATT, CDR2 SNEGSKA (reference sequence). The junction had 2 bases not matched to a gene; V was cut back by 5 bases and J by 3 bases.

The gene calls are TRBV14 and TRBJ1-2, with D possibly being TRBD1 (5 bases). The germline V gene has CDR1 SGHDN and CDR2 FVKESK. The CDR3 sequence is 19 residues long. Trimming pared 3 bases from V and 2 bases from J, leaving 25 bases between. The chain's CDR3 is CASSHTVGWGNPKNYGYTF. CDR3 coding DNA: TGTGCCAGCAGCCACACAGTGGGGTGGGGGAACCCAAAAAACTATGGCTACACCTTC.

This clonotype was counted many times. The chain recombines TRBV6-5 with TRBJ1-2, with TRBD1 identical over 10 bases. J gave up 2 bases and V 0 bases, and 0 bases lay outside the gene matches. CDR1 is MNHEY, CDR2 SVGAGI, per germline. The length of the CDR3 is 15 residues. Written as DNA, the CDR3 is TGTGCCAGCAGTTACTCGGGACAGGGGAACTATGGCTACACCTTC. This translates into CASSYSGQGNYGYTF.

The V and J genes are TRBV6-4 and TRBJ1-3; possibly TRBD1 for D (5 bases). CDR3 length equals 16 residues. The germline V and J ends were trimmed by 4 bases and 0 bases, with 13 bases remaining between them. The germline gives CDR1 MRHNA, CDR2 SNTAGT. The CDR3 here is CASSVEGRSSGNTIYF. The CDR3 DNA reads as TGTGCCAGCAGTGTAGAGGGACGGAGCTCTGGAAACACCATATATTTT.

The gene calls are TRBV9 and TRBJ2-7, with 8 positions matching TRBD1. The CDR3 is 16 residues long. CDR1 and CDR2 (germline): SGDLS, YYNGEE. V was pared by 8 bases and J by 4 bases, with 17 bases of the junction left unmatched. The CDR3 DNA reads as TGTGCCAGTGCTAGAGGAGATCGAGGACAGGGTTACGAGCAGTACTTC. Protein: CASARGDRGQGYEQYF.

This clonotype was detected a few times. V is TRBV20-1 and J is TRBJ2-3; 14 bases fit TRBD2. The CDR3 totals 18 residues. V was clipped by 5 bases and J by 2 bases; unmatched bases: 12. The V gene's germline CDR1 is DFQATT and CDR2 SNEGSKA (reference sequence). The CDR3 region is CSAAGGLAGVDPTDTQYF. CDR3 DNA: TGCAGTGCTGCTGGGGGACTAGCGGGAGTGGACCCCACAGATACGCAGTATTTT.

CDR3 DNA: TGTGCCATCAGTGAGTTTGAGTCATATGGCTACACCTTC. It encodes CAISEFESYGYTF. The rearrangement joins TRBV10-3 to TRBJ1-2; D not certain. Deletions cut 1 base from V and 5 bases from J, with 8 bases between. CDR3 length equals 13 residues. Germline CDR1 reads ENHRY; CDR2 reads SYGVKD.

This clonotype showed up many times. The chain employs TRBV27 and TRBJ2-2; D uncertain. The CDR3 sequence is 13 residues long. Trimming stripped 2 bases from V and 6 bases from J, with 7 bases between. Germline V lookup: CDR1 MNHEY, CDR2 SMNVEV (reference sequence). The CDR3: CASSLVGPGELFF. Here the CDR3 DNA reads TGTGCCAGCAGTTTAGTAGGTCCCGGGGAGCTGTTTTTT.

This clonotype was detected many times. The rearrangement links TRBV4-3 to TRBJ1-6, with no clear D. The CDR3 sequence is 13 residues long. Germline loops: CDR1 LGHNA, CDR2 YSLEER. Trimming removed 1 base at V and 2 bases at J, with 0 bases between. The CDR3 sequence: CASSQAYNSPLHF. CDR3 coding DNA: TGCGCCAGCAGCCAAGCCTATAATTCACCCCTCCACTTT.

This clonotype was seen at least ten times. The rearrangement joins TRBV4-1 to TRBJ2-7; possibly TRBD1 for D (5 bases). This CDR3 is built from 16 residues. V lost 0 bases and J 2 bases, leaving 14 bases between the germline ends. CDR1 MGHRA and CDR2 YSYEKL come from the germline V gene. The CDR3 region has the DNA TGCGCCAGCAGCCAAGAAGCTACGAAGGGGACCTACGAGCAGTACTTC. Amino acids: CASSQEATKGTYEQYF.

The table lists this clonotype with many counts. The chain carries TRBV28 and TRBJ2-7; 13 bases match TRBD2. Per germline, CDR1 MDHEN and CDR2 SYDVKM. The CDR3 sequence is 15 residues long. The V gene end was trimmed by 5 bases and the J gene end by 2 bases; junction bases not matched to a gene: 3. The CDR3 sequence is CASSRGTSGTYEQYF. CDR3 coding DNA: TGTGCCAGCAGTAGGGGGACTAGCGGGACCTACGAGCAGTACTTC.

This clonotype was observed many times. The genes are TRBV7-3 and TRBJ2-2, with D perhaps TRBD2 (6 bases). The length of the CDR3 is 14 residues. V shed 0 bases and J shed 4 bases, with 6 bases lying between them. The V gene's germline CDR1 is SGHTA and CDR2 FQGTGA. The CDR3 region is CASSLTSGTGELFF. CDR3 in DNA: TGTGCCAGCAGCTTAACTAGCGGCACCGGGGAGCTGTTTTTT.

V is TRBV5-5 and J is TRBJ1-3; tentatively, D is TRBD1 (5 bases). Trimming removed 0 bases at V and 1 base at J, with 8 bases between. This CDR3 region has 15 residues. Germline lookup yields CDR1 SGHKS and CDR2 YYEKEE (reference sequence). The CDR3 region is CASSLGQFSGNTIYF. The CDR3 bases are TGTGCCAGCAGCTTGGGACAGTTTTCTGGAAACACCATATATTTT.

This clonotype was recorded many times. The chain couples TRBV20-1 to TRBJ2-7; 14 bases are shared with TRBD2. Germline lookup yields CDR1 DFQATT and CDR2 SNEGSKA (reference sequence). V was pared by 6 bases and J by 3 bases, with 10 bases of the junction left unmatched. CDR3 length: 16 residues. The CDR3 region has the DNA TGCAGTGCCGCCGGGACTAGCGGGAGAGCCGGCTACGAGCAGTACTTC. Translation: CSAAGTSGRAGYEQYF.

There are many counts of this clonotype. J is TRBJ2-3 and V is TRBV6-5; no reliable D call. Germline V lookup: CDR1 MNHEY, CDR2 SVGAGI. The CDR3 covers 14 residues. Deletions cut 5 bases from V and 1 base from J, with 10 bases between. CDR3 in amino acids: CASSPVLRTDTQYF. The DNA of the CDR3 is TGTGCCAGCAGTCCAGTCCTACGCACAGATACGCAGTATTTT.

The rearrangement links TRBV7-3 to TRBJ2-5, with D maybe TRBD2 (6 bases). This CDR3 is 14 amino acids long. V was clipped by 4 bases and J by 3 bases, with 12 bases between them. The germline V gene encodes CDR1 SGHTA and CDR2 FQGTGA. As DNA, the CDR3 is TGTGCCAGCAGCTCCTCGGGGGAGGAAGAGACCCAGTACTTC. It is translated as CASSSSGEEETQYF.